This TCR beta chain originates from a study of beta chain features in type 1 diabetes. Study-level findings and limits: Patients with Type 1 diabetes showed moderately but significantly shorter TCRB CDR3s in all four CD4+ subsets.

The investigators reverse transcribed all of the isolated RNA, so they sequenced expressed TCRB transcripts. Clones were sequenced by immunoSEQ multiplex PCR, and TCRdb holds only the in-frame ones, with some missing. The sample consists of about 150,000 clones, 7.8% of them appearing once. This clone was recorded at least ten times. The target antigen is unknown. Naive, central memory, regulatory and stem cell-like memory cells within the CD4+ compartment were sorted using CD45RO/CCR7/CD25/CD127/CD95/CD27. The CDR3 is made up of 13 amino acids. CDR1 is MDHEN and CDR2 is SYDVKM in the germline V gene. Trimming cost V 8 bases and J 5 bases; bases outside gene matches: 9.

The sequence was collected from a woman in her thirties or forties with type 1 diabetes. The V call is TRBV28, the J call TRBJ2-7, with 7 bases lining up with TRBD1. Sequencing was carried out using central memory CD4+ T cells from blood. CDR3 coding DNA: TGTGCCAGCGACGCAGGGGGAAGAAACGAGCAGTACTTC. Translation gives CASDAGGRNEQYF.